What follows describes a single T cell receptor (beta chain). In the authors' workflow: The authors estimated nucleated cell counts from reference gene primer amplification. Libraries were prepared by immunoSEQ multiplex PCR; TCRdb keeps only in-frame clonotypes and omits some of them. V, J and clone size derive from that table, while D and trimming were established from the DNA sequence. The sample gives 200,000 to 250,000 clones, approximately 83% of which show up once; roughly 3% is in the top ten. This sample was included in a study of blood T cell repertoires in COVID-19. Study information: The United States, Italy and Spain were the sources of the acute and convalescent COVID-19 samples. The cDNA or gDNA used as material had been derived from T cells, B-cell-depleted T cells, or PBMCs.

In germline, CDR1 is MNHEY, CDR2 SVGAGI. J was trimmed by 4 bases and V by 6 bases; bases with no gene match: 4. The CDR3 spans 14 residues. This receptor was identified in a young woman who had recovered from COVID-19. Sequencing input: peripheral blood. The J gene is TRBJ2-5, the V gene TRBV6-5; TRBD2 aligns across 11 bases. The CDR3 bases are TGTGCCAGCAGCCTAACTAGCGGGGGAGAGACCCAGTACTTC. It specifies CASSLTSGGETQYF.